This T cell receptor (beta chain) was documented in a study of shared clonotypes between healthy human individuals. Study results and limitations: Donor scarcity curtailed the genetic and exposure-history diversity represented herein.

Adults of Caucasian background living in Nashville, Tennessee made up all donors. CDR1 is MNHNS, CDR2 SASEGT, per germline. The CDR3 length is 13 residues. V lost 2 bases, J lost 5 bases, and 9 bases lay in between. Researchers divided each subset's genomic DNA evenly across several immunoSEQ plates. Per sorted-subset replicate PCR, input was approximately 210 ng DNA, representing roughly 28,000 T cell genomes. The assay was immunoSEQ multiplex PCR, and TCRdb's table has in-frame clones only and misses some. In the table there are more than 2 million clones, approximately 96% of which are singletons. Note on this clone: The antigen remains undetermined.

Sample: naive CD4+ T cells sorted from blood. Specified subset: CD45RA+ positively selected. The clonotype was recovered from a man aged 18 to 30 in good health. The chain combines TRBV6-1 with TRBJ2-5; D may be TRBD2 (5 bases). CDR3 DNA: TGTGCCAGCAGTGAAAGAGGGTGGGAGACCCAGTACTTC. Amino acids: CASSERGWETQYF.